This TCR beta chain was captured in a study of control samples from healthy donors and cancer patients. Clones were sequenced by immunoSEQ multiplex PCR, and TCRdb holds only the in-frame ones, with some missing. Here the sample spans about 2,300 clones, around 96% being singletons. The source of this sequence is a man aged 65-85 years with colorectal cancer. The sequenced sample consisted of PBMCs.

CDR3 DNA: TGTGCCAGCAGGGAGAGCCGGACTAGCGCGTACAATGAGCAGTTCTTC. It specifies CASRESRTSAYNEQFF. The V gene is TRBV2, the J gene TRBJ2-1; 9 bases agree with TRBD2. CDR3 length: 16 amino acids. V lost 6 bases and J lost 4; bases outside the gene matches: 10. Germline V gene data show CDR1 as SNHLY and CDR2 as FYNNEI.